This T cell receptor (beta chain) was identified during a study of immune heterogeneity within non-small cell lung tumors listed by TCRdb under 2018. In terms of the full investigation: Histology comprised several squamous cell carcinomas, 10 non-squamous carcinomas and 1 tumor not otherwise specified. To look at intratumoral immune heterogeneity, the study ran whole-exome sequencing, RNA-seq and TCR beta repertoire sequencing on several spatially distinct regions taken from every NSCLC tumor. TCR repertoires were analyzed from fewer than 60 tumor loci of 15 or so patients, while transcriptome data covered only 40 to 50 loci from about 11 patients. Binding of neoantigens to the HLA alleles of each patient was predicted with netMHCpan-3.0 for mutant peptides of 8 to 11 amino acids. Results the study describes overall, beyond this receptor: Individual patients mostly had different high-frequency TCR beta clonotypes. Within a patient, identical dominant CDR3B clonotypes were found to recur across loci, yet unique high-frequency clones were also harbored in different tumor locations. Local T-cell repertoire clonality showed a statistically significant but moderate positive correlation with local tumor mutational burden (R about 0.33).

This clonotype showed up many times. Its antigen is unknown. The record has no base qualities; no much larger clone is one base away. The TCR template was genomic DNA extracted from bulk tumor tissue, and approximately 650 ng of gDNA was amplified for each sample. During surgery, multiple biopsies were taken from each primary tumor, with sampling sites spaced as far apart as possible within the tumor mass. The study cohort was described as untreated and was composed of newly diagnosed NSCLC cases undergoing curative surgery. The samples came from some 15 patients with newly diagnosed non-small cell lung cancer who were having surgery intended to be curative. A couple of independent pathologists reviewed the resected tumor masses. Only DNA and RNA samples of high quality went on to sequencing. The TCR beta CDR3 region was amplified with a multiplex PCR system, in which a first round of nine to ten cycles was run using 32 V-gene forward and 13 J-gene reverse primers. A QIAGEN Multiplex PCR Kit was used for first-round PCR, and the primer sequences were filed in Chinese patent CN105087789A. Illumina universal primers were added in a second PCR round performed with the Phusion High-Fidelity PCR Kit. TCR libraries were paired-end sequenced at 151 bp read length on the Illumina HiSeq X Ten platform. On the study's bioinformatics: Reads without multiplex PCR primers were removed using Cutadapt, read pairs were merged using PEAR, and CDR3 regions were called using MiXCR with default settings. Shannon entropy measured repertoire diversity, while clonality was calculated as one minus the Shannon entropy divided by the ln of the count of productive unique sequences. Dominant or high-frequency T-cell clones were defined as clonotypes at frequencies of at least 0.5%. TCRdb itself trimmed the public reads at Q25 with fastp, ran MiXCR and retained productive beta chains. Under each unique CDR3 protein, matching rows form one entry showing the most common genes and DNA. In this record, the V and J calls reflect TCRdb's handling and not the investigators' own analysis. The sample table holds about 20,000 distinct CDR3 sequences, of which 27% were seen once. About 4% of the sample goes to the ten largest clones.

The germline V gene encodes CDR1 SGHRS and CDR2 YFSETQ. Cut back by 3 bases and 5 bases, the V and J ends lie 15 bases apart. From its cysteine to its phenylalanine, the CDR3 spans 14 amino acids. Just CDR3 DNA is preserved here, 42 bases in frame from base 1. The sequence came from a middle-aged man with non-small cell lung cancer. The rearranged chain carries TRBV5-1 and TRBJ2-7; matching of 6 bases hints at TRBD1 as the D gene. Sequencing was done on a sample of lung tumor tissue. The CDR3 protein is CASSSGQSPHEQYF. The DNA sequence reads TGCGCCAGCAGCTCGGGACAAAGTCCCCACGAGCAGTACTTC.